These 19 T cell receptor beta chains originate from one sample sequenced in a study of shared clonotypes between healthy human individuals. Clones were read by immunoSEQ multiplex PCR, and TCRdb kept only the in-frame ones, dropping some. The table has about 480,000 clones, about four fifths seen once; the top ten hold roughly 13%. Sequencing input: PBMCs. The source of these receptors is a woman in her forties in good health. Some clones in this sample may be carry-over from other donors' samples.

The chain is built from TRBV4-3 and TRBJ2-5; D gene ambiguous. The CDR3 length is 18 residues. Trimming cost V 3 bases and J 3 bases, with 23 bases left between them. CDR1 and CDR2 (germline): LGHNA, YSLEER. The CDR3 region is CASSHAFDGVLTEETQYF. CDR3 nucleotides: TGCGCCAGCAGCCATGCATTCGATGGGGTGTTGACTGAAGAGACCCAGTACTTC.

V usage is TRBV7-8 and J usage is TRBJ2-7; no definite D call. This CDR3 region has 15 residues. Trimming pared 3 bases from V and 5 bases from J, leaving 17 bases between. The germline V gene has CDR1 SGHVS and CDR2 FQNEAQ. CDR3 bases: TGTGCCAGCAGCTTCGTCGGGCAAAAAAAGAACGAGCAGTACTTC. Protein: CASSFVGQKKNEQYF.

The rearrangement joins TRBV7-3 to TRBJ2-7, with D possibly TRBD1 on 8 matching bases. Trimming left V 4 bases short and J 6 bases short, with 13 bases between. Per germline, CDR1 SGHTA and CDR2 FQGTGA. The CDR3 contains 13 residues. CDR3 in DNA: TGTGCCAGCAGCTCCTACAGGGGGGGCGAGCAGTACTTC. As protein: CASSSYRGGEQYF.

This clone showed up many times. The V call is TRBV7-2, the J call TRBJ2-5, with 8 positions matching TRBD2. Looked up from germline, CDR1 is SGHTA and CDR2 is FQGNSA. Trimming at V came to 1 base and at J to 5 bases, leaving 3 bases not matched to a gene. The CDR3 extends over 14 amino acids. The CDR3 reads CASSLGGRTETQYF. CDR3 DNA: TGTGCCAGCAGCTTAGGCGGGAGGACGGAGACCCAGTACTTC.

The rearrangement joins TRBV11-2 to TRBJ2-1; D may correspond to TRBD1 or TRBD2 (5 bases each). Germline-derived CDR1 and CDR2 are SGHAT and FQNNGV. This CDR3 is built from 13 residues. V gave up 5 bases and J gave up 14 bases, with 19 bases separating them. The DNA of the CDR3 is TGTGCCAGCAGCCGGGGCCGCTTTGGTTATGAGTTCTTC. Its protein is CASSRGRFGYEFF.

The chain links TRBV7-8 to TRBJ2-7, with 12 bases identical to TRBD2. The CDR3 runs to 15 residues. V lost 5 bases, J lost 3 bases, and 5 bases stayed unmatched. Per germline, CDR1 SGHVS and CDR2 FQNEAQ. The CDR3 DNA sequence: TGTGCCAGCAGCAAGACTAGCGGGAGTGTCTACGAGCAGTACTTC. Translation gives CASSKTSGSVYEQYF.

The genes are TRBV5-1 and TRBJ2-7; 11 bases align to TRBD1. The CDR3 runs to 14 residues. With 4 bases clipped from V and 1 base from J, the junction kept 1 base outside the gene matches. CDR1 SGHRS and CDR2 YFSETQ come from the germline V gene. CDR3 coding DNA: TGCGCCAGCAGCGGGACAGGGGGTTCCTACGAGCAGTACTTC. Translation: CASSGTGGSYEQYF.

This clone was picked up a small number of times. The CDR3 region is CASRPQSSYEQYF. In DNA form, the CDR3 reads TGTGCCAGCAGACCTCAGAGCTCCTACGAGCAGTACTTC. The rearrangement links TRBV28 to TRBJ2-7; D unclear. This CDR3 is 13 amino acids long. V lost 6 bases and J lost 0, with 9 bases in between. The germline V gene encodes CDR1 MDHEN and CDR2 SYDVKM.

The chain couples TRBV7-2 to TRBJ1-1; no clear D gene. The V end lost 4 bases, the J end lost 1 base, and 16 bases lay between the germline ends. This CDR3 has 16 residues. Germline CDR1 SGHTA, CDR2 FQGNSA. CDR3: CASSSFPSNGNTEAFF. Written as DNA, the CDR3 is TGTGCCAGCAGCTCCTTCCCTTCTAATGGGAACACTGAAGCTTTCTTT.

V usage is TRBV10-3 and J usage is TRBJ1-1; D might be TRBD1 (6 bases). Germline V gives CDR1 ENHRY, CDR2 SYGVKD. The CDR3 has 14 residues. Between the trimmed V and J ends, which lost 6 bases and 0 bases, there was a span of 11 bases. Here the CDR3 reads CAIRGTLMNTEAFF. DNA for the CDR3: TGTGCCATCAGAGGGACATTAATGAACACTGAAGCTTTCTTT.

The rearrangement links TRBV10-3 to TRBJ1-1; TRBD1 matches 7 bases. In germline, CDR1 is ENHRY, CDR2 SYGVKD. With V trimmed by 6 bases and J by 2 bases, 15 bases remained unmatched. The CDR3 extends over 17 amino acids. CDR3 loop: CAIRASFVGQTNTEAFF. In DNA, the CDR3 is TGTGCCATCAGAGCCTCGTTCGTGGGACAGACTAACACTGAAGCTTTCTTT.

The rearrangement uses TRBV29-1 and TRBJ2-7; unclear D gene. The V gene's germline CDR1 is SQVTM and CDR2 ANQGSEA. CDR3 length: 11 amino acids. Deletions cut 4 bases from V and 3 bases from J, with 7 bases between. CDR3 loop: CSVAYNYEQYF. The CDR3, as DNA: TGCAGCGTTGCATACAACTACGAGCAGTACTTC.

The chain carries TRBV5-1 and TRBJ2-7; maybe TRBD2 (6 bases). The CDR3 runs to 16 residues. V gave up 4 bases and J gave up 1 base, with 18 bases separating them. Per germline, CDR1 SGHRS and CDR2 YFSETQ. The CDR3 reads CASSPRVSGASYEQYF. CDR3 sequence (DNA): TGCGCCAGCAGCCCTCGCGTTTCGGGAGCATCCTACGAGCAGTACTTC.

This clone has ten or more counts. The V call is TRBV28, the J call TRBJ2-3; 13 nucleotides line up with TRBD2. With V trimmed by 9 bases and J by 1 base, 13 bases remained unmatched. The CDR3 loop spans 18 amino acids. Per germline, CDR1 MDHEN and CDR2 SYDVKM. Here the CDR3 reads CASLTGGLAGEGTDTQYF. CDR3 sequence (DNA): TGTGCCAGTCTGACAGGAGGACTAGCGGGAGAGGGCACAGATACGCAGTATTTT.

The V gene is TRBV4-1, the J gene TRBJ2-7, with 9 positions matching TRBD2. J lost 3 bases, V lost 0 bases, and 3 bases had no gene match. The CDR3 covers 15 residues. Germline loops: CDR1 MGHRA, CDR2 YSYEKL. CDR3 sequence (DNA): TGCGCCAGCAGCCAAGACGGCGGGAGGGTCTACGAGCAGTACTTC. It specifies CASSQDGGRVYEQYF.

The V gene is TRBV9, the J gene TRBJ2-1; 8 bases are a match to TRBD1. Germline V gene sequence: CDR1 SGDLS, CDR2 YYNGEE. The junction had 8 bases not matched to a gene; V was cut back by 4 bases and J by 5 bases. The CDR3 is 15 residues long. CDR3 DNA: TGTGCCAGCAGCCCCCGACAGGGGACCGACAATGAGCAGTTCTTC. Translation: CASSPRQGTDNEQFF. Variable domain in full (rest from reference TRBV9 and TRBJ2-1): DSGVTQTPKHLITATGQRVTLRCSPRSGDLSVYWYQQSLDQGLQFLIQYYNGEERAKGNILERFSAQQFPDLHSELNLSSLELGDSALYFCASSPRQGTDNEQFFGPGTRLTVL.

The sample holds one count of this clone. CDR3 DNA: TGTGCCAGCAGGATGCGGGCAGGGGATAGCAATCAGCCCCAGCATTTT. It specifies CASRMRAGDSNQPQHF. This rearrangement joins TRBV27 to TRBJ1-5, with D tentatively TRBD1 (6 bases). Germline loops: CDR1 MNHEY, CDR2 SMNVEV (reference sequence). The CDR3 is made up of 16 amino acids. The V gene lost 6 bases and the J gene lost 0 bases, with 15 bases spanning the gap.

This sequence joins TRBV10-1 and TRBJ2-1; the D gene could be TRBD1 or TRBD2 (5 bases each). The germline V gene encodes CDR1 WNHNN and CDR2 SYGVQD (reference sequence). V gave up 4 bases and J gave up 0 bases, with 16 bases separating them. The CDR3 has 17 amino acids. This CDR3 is CASSGSRGKSSYNEQFF. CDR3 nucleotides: TGCGCCAGCAGTGGTTCCCGGGGCAAGAGCTCCTACAATGAGCAGTTCTTC.

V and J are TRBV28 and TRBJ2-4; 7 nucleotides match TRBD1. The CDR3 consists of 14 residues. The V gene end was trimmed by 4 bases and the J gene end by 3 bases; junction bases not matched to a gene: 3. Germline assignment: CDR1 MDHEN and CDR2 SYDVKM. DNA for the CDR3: TGTGCCAGCAGTTCACAGGGGAGCAAAAACATTCAGTACTTC. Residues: CASSSQGSKNIQYF.